One sample yielded the 5 T cell receptor beta chains listed below, sequenced in a study of cytotoxic CD8 clonotypes in ibrutinib-treated CLL. Produced via immunoSEQ multiplex PCR; TCRdb's table is partial and in-frame only. The sample consists of around 130,000 clones, 84% of them appearing once. This specimen was PBMCs, taken after 24 months of ibrutinib treatment. These receptors were collected from a human donor with chronic lymphocytic leukemia.

The chain links TRBV28 to TRBJ2-5, with 8 bases identical to TRBD1. The germline V gene has CDR1 MDHEN and CDR2 SYDVKM. The CDR3 extends over 14 amino acids. Losses at the gene ends were 3 bases for V and 4 bases for J; bases not matched to a gene: 4. Written as DNA, the CDR3 is TGTGCCAGCAGTTTGGACAGGGTAGTAGAGACCCAGTACTTC. This codes for CASSLDRVVETQYF.

The V and J genes are TRBV11-2 and TRBJ1-3, with 7 bases lining up with TRBD1. This CDR3 has 17 amino acids. The germline V gene encodes CDR1 SGHAT and CDR2 FQNNGV. V shed 5 bases and J 0 bases; nucleotides not matched to a gene: 10. This chain's CDR3 is CASSLLLRDSSGNTIYF. The CDR3 DNA is TGTGCCAGCAGCCTGCTCCTGAGGGACAGCTCTGGAAACACCATATATTTT.

This clone was picked up one time. V is TRBV7-9 and J is TRBJ1-4, with 11 bases matching TRBD1. V was clipped by 2 bases and J by 3 bases; unmatched bases: 5. The CDR3 is 17 residues long. Germline CDR1 is SEHNR and CDR2 is FQNEAQ (reference sequence). The chain's CDR3 is CASSLRTGGAANEKLFF. CDR3 bases: TGTGCCAGCAGCTTAAGGACAGGGGGCGCGGCTAATGAAAAACTGTTTTTT.

This chain links TRBV2 with TRBJ2-7, with unresolved D. The V and J ends lost 1 base and 3 bases respectively, with 7 bases between them. This CDR3 has 13 residues. Germline values: CDR1 SNHLY, CDR2 FYNNEI. CDR3 loop: CASSEEWGYEQYF. The CDR3 DNA reads TGTGCCAGCAGTGAAGAATGGGGCTACGAGCAGTACTTC. The full variable domain, in which reference TRBV2 and TRBJ2-7 provide the parts outside the CDR3, is EPEVTQTPSHQVTQMGQEVILRCVPISNHLYFYWYRQILGQKVEFLVSFYNNEISEKSEIFDDQFSVERPDGSNFTLKIRSTKLEDSAMYFCASSEEWGYEQYFGPGTRLTVT.

This clone has more than one count but fewer than ten. The chain links TRBV10-3 to TRBJ2-5, with 10 bases that match TRBD1. V gave up 10 bases and J gave up 4 bases; unmatched junction bases: 9. Per the germline V gene, CDR1 is ENHRY and CDR2 is SYGVKD. The CDR3 spans 14 residues. For the CDR3, the DNA is TGTGCCACCCGACAGGGGGCGTACGGAGAGACCCAGTACTTC. Translating it yields CATRQGAYGETQYF.